This T cell receptor beta chain was captured by sequencing in a study of blood T cell repertoires in COVID-19 (dated by TCRdb to the early 2020s). About the study as a whole: Samples covering the acute and convalescent phases of COVID-19 were provided by collaborators in the United States, Italy and Spain. The material from the prospective study consisted of cDNA or gDNA derived from T cells, B-cell-depleted T cells, or PBMCs. The dataset comprised deeply sampled blood TCRbeta repertoires from subjects exposed to, actively infected with, or recovered from COVID-19. A freely available public database, intended as a resource for researchers studying the immune response to SARS-CoV-2, is where the repertoires were released. Samples were obtained from the ongoing ImmuneRACE study (first 160 participants) and from about 1,300 subjects provided by 6 global collaborators. Sample metadata almost always included a de-identified subject ID, COVID-19 status, age in years and sex. Where HLA class I and class II types were available, the types were taken from metadata supplied by the sample provider, not from assay-based typing. Overall results and qualifications from the work: Clinical and demographic metadata were provided uncurated, with the amount varying by source and participant.

Comment on this clone: This clone's antigen is unknown. Per-nucleotide qualities are absent, and no much larger clonotype sits a single base away.

TCRbeta CDR3 regions were amplified from genomic DNA using the immunoSEQ Assay, a bias-controlled multiplex PCR. The authors' analysis ran thus. Within the assay, amplification of reference gene primers was used to estimate how many nucleated cells each sample contained. To quantify the absolute abundance of each unique TCRbeta CDR3 rearrangement, sequence reads were collapsed and filtered. For each sample, productive Simpson clonality was calculated by taking the square root of Simpson's diversity index across productive rearrangements. Here the immuneACCESS table is served through TCRdb, limited to in-frame sequences with V and J called. Missing clones are a known gap in these copies; in checked studies unresolved V genes cover under half, and the rest lacks a known reason. V and J calls and clone size come straight from that table; D and trimming were deduced from the DNA. This sample holds around 42,000 clones; 80% were observed only once. The top ten constitute around 40% of the sample.

The trim is 4 bases for V and 0 bases for J, with a gap of 6 bases between the germline ends. Taken from the germline V gene (reference sequence), the CDR1 and CDR2 loops are LNHDA and SQIVND. The CDR3 covers 13 residues, taking in both the cysteine and the phenylalanine. Only the CDR3 part of the read is kept: 39 bases, read in frame from the first base. The collaborating institutions used their own protocols to collect whole blood in K2EDTA tubes. For TCRbeta analysis, collaborators shipped samples in one of three forms: frozen whole blood, isolated PBMCs, or DNA extracted from either of those sample types.

The sample taken for sequencing was peripheral blood. Recombination joined TRBV19 with TRBJ1-1; confidence is insufficient to name the D gene. The TCR was taken from a man older than 75 with active or convalescent COVID-19. The sequence in DNA is TGTGCCAGTAGTAACCAGATGAACACTGAAGCTTTCTTT. It specifies CASSNQMNTEAFF.